This entry lists 20 T cell receptor beta chains sequenced from one sample in a study of OX40 agonist ivuxolimab in advanced cancers. Profiled with immunoSEQ multiplex PCR; TCRdb holds only in-frame clones, not every one. This table holds tens of thousands of clones, over 80% found once. The material was CD4+ or CD8+ T cells sorted from blood, obtained in a trial of the OX40 agonist ivuxolimab. The receptor set was obtained from an adult with an advanced solid tumor such as melanoma, head and neck, liver or kidney cancer.

The chain uses TRBV7-9 and TRBJ2-3, with a possible D match to TRBD1 (5 bases). In germline, CDR1 is SEHNR, CDR2 FQNEAQ (reference sequence). This CDR3 is 16 amino acids long. Trimming left V 5 bases short and J 0 bases short, with 15 bases between. The CDR3 loop reads CASSPATATSTDTQYF. The CDR3 DNA is TGTGCCAGCAGCCCGGCGACAGCCACTAGCACAGATACGCAGTATTTT.

J is TRBJ1-4 and V is TRBV2; D not certain. V was cut by 5 bases and J by 0 bases, with 7 bases left in between. Germline V gene data show CDR1 as SNHLY and CDR2 as FYNNEI. The length of the CDR3 is 14 residues. CDR3 nucleotide sequence: TGTGCCAGCAGTTTTAGAGCAACTAATGAAAAACTGTTTTTT. Protein sequence: CASSFRATNEKLFF.

This rearrangement joins TRBV5-1 to TRBJ2-5; tentative D call: TRBD1 (5 bases). CDR1 and CDR2 from the germline V gene are SGHRS and YFSETQ. The CDR3 consists of 15 residues. V lost 2 bases and J 1 base, leaving 12 bases between the germline ends. CDR3 in amino acids: CASSFDLGLQETQYF. The CDR3 DNA follows: TGCGCCAGCAGCTTCGATTTGGGGCTCCAAGAGACCCAGTACTTC.

The rearrangement uses TRBV19 and TRBJ1-5; possible D gene TRBD1, 5 bases. The V end lost 5 bases, the J end lost 3 bases, and 20 bases lay between the germline ends. CDR1 and CDR2 from the germline V gene are LNHDA and SQIVND (reference sequence). CDR3 size: 17 residues. The CDR3: CASSSGAGRGFNQPQHF. The CDR3 coding sequence is TGTGCCAGTAGTTCGGGAGCGGGACGGGGCTTCAATCAGCCCCAGCATTTT. Based on the CDR3 plus reference TRBV19 and TRBJ1-5, the full variable domain is DGGITQSPKYLFRKEGQNVTLSCEQNLNHDAMYWYRQDPGQGLRLIYYSQIVNDFQKGDIAEGYSVSREKKESFPLTVTSAQKNPTAFYLCASSSGAGRGFNQPQHFGDGTRLSIL.

The chain uses TRBV5-6 and TRBJ2-7; no clear D. CDR1 is SGHDT and CDR2 is YYEEEE in the germline V gene. The CDR3 spans 13 residues. V was clipped by 1 base and J by 7 bases, with 12 bases between them. The CDR3 is CASSLLLSDEQYF. CDR3 DNA: TGTGCCAGCAGCTTGCTCCTTTCGGATGAGCAGTACTTC. The entire variable domain, with the rest obtained from reference TRBV5-6 and TRBJ2-7, is as follows: DAGVTQSPTHLIKTRGQQVTLRCSPKSGHDTVSWYQQALGQGPQFIFQYYEEEERQRGNFPDRFSGHQFPNYSSELNVNALLLGDSALYLCASSLLLSDEQYFGPGTRLTVT.

This clone has more than one count but fewer than ten. This rearrangement joins TRBV29-1 to TRBJ2-1; the D gene is possibly TRBD1 (6 bases). V gave up 3 bases and J gave up 0 bases, with 27 bases separating them. The germline CDR1 and CDR2 sequences are SQVTM and ANQGSEA. The CDR3 contains 20 residues. CDR3 nucleotides: TGCAGCGTTGAGGGGGCCCCCTCGACGGGGCGGAGAGCCTCCTACAATGAGCAGTTCTTC. Protein: CSVEGAPSTGRRASYNEQFF.

The V gene is TRBV28, the J gene TRBJ1-1; TRBD1 aligns across 8 bases. The germline gives CDR1 MDHEN, CDR2 SYDVKM. Unmatched junction bases numbered 4, after V lost 3 bases and J lost 1 base. The CDR3 runs 15 residues. The CDR3 DNA sequence: TGTGCCAGCAGTTTCAGGGGGCAGGGGAACACTGAAGCTTTCTTT. It specifies CASSFRGQGNTEAFF.

V gene TRBV9 combines with J gene TRBJ2-5; 7 bases fit TRBD2. The CDR3 totals 17 residues. Germline V gene data show CDR1 as SGDLS and CDR2 as YYNGEE. J was trimmed by 1 base and V by 4 bases; bases with no gene match: 13. CDR3 protein: CASSNRLGGSFQETQYF. Written as DNA, the CDR3 is TGTGCCAGCAGCAATCGCCTGGGAGGGAGCTTCCAAGAGACCCAGTACTTC.

In its sample, this clone was seen a few times. The genes are TRBV4-2 and TRBJ2-1; TRBD2 agrees at 10 bases. The length of the CDR3 is 14 residues. The V segment lost 5 bases and the J segment 7 bases; nucleotides outside the gene matches: 5. Germline loops: CDR1 LGHNA, CDR2 YNFKEQ. CDR3 nucleotides: TGTGCCAGCAGCAGGAGCGGGAGGGCGAATGAGCAGTTCTTC. Its translation: CASSRSGRANEQFF.

This chain joins TRBV6-5 and TRBJ2-2; no definite D call. The V and J ends lost 1 base and 6 bases respectively, with 3 bases between them. In germline, CDR1 is MNHEY, CDR2 SVGAGI. The length of the CDR3 is 12 residues. The CDR3 sequence is CASSYFPGELFF. CDR3 in DNA: TGTGCCAGCAGTTACTTCCCCGGGGAGCTGTTTTTT.

The gene calls are TRBV7-9 and TRBJ2-5; the D is unclear. Germline V lookup: CDR1 SEHNR, CDR2 FQNEAQ (reference sequence). The CDR3 is 11 residues long. Trimming cost V 4 bases and J 5 bases, with 5 bases left between them. The CDR3 loop is CASSSRETQYF. CDR3 nucleotide sequence: TGTGCCAGCAGCTCCCGGGAGACCCAGTACTTC.

This sequence joins TRBV27 and TRBJ1-2; D is perhaps TRBD1 (6 bases). This CDR3 contains 14 residues. The V end was cut by 2 bases, the J end by 7 bases, with 14 bases between. The germline V gene has CDR1 MNHEY and CDR2 SMNVEV (reference sequence). Here the CDR3 DNA reads TGTGCCAGCAGTTTAGCCGGGGGCGGGCGTGGCTACACCTTC. It codes for CASSLAGGGRGYTF.

This chain joins TRBV30 and TRBJ2-1; 12 positions agree with TRBD2. In germline, CDR1 is GTSNPN, CDR2 SVGIG (reference sequence). The trim removed 4 bases at V and 4 bases at J, leaving 5 bases unmatched. The CDR3 is 15 amino acids. The CDR3 DNA follows: TGTGCCTGGACCGCACTAGCGGGAGGTTACAATGAGCAGTTCTTC. Encoded protein: CAWTALAGGYNEQFF.

The chain couples TRBV6-1 to TRBJ2-1, with 14 bases lining up with TRBD2. Per the germline V gene, CDR1 is MNHNS and CDR2 is SASEGT. V gave up 7 bases and J gave up 10 bases; unmatched junction bases: 6. The CDR3 is 14 residues long. The CDR3 loop is CASMGTSGSAEQFF. The DNA of the CDR3 is TGTGCCAGCATGGGGACTAGCGGGAGTGCGGAGCAGTTCTTC.

As DNA, the CDR3 is TGTGCCAGCAGCGGTGCCGGGACAGGGGTCTACTACACCTTC. Translating gives CASSGAGTGVYYTF. The chain couples TRBV9 to TRBJ1-2; 10 positions agree with TRBD1. Germline CDR1 and CDR2: SGDLS and YYNGEE. This CDR3 spans 14 amino acids. The junction had 9 bases not matched to a gene; V was cut back by 3 bases and J by 10 bases. The whole variable domain, filled in from reference TRBV9 and TRBJ1-2, reads DSGVTQTPKHLITATGQRVTLRCSPRSGDLSVYWYQQSLDQGLQFLIQYYNGEERAKGNILERFSAQQFPDLHSELNLSSLELGDSALYFCASSGAGTGVYYTFGSGTRLTVV.

The chain joins TRBV13 to TRBJ2-7; D uncertain. Trimming pared 3 bases from V and 3 bases from J, leaving 3 bases between. The CDR3 totals 11 residues. Per the germline V gene, CDR1 is PRHDT and CDR2 is FYEKMQ (reference sequence). CDR3 protein: CASSFRYEQYF. Written as DNA, the CDR3 is TGTGCCAGCAGCTTCCGCTACGAGCAGTACTTC.

V is TRBV10-3 and J is TRBJ2-3, with 12 bases aligning to TRBD1. V shed 6 bases and J 5 bases; nucleotides not matched to a gene: 12. This CDR3 has 17 amino acids. Germline assignment: CDR1 ENHRY and CDR2 SYGVKD. In DNA, the CDR3 is TGTGCCATCAGCGGCGCGGGACAGGGGGCAGGTCAAGATACGCAGTATTTT. Residues: CAISGAGQGAGQDTQYF.

The V call is TRBV29-1, the J call TRBJ2-3; D remains ambiguous. The length of the CDR3 is 14 residues. With 5 bases removed from V and 4 bases from J, the gap between germline ends came to 16 bases. Germline V lookup: CDR1 SQVTM, CDR2 ANQGSEA. The CDR3: CSVWTPGEPDTQYF. The CDR3 region has the DNA TGCAGCGTTTGGACCCCTGGGGAACCAGATACGCAGTATTTT.

The V and J genes are TRBV5-8 and TRBJ2-7; tentative D call: TRBD2 (5 bases). The germline gives CDR1 SGHTS, CDR2 YDEGEE. The CDR3 is made up of 13 amino acids. The V end was cut by 3 bases, the J end by 3 bases, with 10 bases between. CDR3 amino acids: CASSYRDSYEQYF. DNA of the CDR3: TGTGCCAGCAGCTACCGGGATAGCTACGAGCAGTACTTC.

This clone was seen a handful of times. The rearrangement uses TRBV4-3 and TRBJ2-7; 10 nucleotides line up with TRBD2. J was trimmed by 3 bases and V by 0 bases; bases with no gene match: 2. This CDR3 comprises 15 residues. Germline CDR1 reads LGHNA; CDR2 reads YSLEER. The CDR3 loop is CASSQEPSGSYEQYF. The DNA for the CDR3 is TGCGCCAGCAGCCAAGAACCTAGCGGGAGCTACGAGCAGTACTTC.